These 8 T cell receptor beta chains originate from one sample sequenced in a study of shared clonotypes between healthy human individuals. Measured with immunoSEQ multiplex PCR; TCRdb has only the in-frame clones, and not every one. The table lists roughly 320,000 clones, around 87% of them singletons. The sequenced sample consisted of memory CD8+ T cells sorted from blood. The subset was: CD45RO+ cells pooled with CCR7-negative TemRA cells. These TCRs come from a man aged 18 to 29 in good health.

The chain links TRBV7-9 to TRBJ1-2; D may be TRBD1 (5 bases). Germline lookup yields CDR1 SEHNR and CDR2 FQNEAQ (reference sequence). CDR3 length equals 16 residues. V lost 4 bases and J lost 2, with 17 bases in between. The CDR3, as DNA: TGTGCCAGCAGCTCCGGGCAGGGTAGAACAAACTATGGCTACACCTTC. Protein: CASSSGQGRTNYGYTF.

This clone was detected a few times. The chain joins TRBV15 to TRBJ1-4; D not resolved. Germline V gene sequence: CDR1 LNHNV, CDR2 YYDKDF (reference sequence). Trimming took 5 bases from V and 4 from J, leaving 11 bases between them. The CDR3 contains 14 residues. CDR3 residues: CATSLPPLNEKLFF. In DNA, the CDR3 is TGTGCCACCAGCTTGCCACCGCTTAATGAAAAACTGTTTTTT.

V is TRBV14 and J is TRBJ1-6; a possible D gene is TRBD1 (5 bases). The germline CDR1 and CDR2 sequences are SGHDN and FVKESK. This CDR3 region has 14 residues. Between the trimmed V and J ends, which lost 4 bases and 7 bases, there was a span of 11 bases. In DNA, the CDR3 is TGTGCCAGCAGCCTCGTGGGGGGGAATTCACCCCTCCACTTT. It encodes CASSLVGGNSPLHF.

The genes are TRBV18 and TRBJ2-5; D may be TRBD1 (5 bases). V lost 3 bases, J lost 4 bases, and 15 bases lay in between. This CDR3 region has 15 residues. From germline, CDR1 is KGHSH and CDR2 LQKENI. The CDR3: CASSPPAIQGETQYF. In DNA, the CDR3 is TGTGCCAGCTCACCTCCAGCCATCCAGGGAGAGACCCAGTACTTC.

The chain joins TRBV13 to TRBJ2-1; weak D call: TRBD2 (6 bases). Trimming stripped 3 bases from V and 0 bases from J, with 9 bases between. The length of the CDR3 is 15 residues. In germline, CDR1 is PRHDT, CDR2 FYEKMQ (reference sequence). CDR3 sequence reads: CASSFGGSSYNEQFF. CDR3 coding DNA: TGTGCCAGCAGCTTCGGGGGAAGCTCCTACAATGAGCAGTTCTTC.

This clone was observed at least ten times. This rearrangement joins TRBV7-9 to TRBJ1-1; 11 bases align to TRBD1. CDR3 size: 15 residues. In germline, CDR1 is SEHNR, CDR2 FQNEAQ (reference sequence). The J segment lost 7 bases and the V segment lost 4 bases, leaving 8 bases of the junction unmatched. The CDR3 DNA reads TGTGCCAGCAGCTCCTGGACAGGGGGCCCGAGTGAAGCTTTCTTT. The encoded protein is CASSSWTGGPSEAFF. The full variable domain, completed using reference TRBV7-9 and TRBJ1-1, is DTGVSQNPRHKITKRGQNVTFRCDPISEHNRLYWYRQTLGQGPEFLTYFQNEAQLEKSRLLSDRFSAERPKGSFSTLEIQRTEQGDSAMYLCASSSWTGGPSEAFFGQGTRLTVV.

The V and J genes are TRBV27 and TRBJ2-7; 7 nucleotides match TRBD1. The CDR3 loop spans 13 amino acids. Unmatched junction bases numbered 3, after V lost 6 bases and J lost 1 base. Germline CDR1 reads MNHEY; CDR2 reads SMNVEV (reference sequence). CDR3 in DNA: TGTGCCAGCAGATACAGGGGATCCTACGAGCAGTACTTC. Residues: CASRYRGSYEQYF.

This clone was detected once. The CDR3 region has the DNA TGTGCCAGCAGCTCCTGGACTAGCCGGTCTTACGAGCAGTACTTC. Encoded protein: CASSSWTSRSYEQYF. The chain links TRBV5-6 to TRBJ2-7; 8 nucleotides agree with TRBD2. The germline CDR1 and CDR2 sequences are SGHDT and YYEEEE. The CDR3 spans 15 residues. Germline trimming cut 3 bases from V and 4 bases from J; bases unmatched to any gene: 9.